These 5 T cell receptor beta chains came from one sample sequenced in a study of radiotherapy plus CTLA-4 blockade in lung cancer. Assay: immunoSEQ multiplex PCR; the TCRdb copy retains only in-frame clones and omits some. The sample lists 65,000 to 100,000 clones, under 85% occurring once. Sequenced material: peripheral blood, taken from a patient treated with radiotherapy plus ipilimumab. The receptors were gathered from a human donor with non-small cell lung cancer who had stable disease on radiotherapy plus ipilimumab.

The chain combines TRBV7-9 with TRBJ2-1, with 10 bases aligning to TRBD1. V lost 2 bases and J lost 8; bases outside the gene matches: 6. Germline CDR1 SEHNR, CDR2 FQNEAQ (reference sequence). This CDR3 is 15 amino acids long. This CDR3 is CASSLTGTGVDEQFF. In nucleotides, the CDR3 is TGTGCCAGCAGCTTAACCGGGACAGGGGTCGATGAGCAGTTCTTC. Using reference TRBV7-9 and TRBJ2-1 for the parts outside the CDR3, the full variable domain is DTGVSQNPRHKITKRGQNVTFRCDPISEHNRLYWYRQTLGQGPEFLTYFQNEAQLEKSRLLSDRFSAERPKGSFSTLEIQRTEQGDSAMYLCASSLTGTGVDEQFFGPGTRLTVL.

This CDR3 reads CASSQGDRGWNTQYF. CDR3 nucleotides: TGTGCCAGCAGCCAGGGGGACAGGGGATGGAATACGCAGTATTTT. The chain recombines TRBV6-5 with TRBJ2-3; 10 nucleotides align to TRBD1. The CDR3 is made up of 15 amino acids. Trimming cost V 6 bases and J 7 bases; bases outside gene matches: 10. Germline V lookup: CDR1 MNHEY, CDR2 SVGAGI.

This chain joins TRBV6-6 and TRBJ1-6, with D hard to call. V gave up 4 bases and J gave up 11 bases, with 15 bases separating them. The CDR3 sequence is 14 residues long. CDR1 and CDR2 (germline): MNHNY, SVGAGI (reference sequence). The CDR3 protein is CASSSAQMMTPLHF. Here the CDR3 DNA reads TGTGCCAGCAGTTCGGCCCAGATGATGACACCCCTCCACTTT.

The CDR3 DNA follows: TGCGCCAGCAGTCATGTTGGGGGCGGCTATGGCTACACCTTC. It specifies CASSHVGGGYGYTF. The chain uses TRBV5-1 and TRBJ1-2; D might be TRBD1 (6 bases). The CDR3 totals 14 residues. V was cut by 5 bases and J by 4 bases, with 15 bases left in between. Germline V gene data show CDR1 as SGHRS and CDR2 as YFSETQ. The whole variable domain, remainder taken from reference TRBV5-1 and TRBJ1-2, is KAGVTQTPRYLIKTRGQQVTLSCSPISGHRSVSWYQQTPGQGLQFLFEYFSETQRNKGNFPGRFSGRQFSNSRSEMNVSTLELGDSALYLCASSHVGGGYGYTFGSGTRLTVV.

Only one count was recorded for this clone. This rearrangement joins TRBV4-1 to TRBJ2-1; 15 bases map to TRBD2. Germline CDR1 reads MGHRA; CDR2 reads YSYEKL. The CDR3 is 16 amino acids. Losses at the gene ends were 1 base for V and 9 bases for J; bases not matched to a gene: 4. The CDR3 bases are TGCGCCAGCAGCCAAGGGACTAGCGGGAGGGCCGCTGAGCAGTTCTTC. The encoded protein is CASSQGTSGRAAEQFF.